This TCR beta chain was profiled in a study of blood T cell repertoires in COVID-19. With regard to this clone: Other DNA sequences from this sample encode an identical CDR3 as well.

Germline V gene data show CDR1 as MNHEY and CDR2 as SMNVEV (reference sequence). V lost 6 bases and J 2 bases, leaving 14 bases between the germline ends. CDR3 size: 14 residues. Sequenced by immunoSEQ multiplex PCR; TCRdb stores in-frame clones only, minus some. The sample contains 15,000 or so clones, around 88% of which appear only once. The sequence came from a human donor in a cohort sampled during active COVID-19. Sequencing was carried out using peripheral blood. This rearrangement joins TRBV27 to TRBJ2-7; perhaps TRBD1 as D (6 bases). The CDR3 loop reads CASSLQGPPYEQYF. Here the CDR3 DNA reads TGTGCCAGCAGCCTTCAGGGGCCCCCCTACGAGCAGTACTTC.